Listed below are T cell receptor beta chains from one sample, sequenced in a study of blood T cell repertoires in COVID-19. Clones were read by immunoSEQ multiplex PCR, and TCRdb kept only the in-frame ones, dropping some. The sample carries around 230,000 clones, approximately 82% recorded once. The sample taken for sequencing was PBMCs or T cells enriched from blood (not recorded which). All receptors derive from a man aged 40-55 years who had recovered from COVID-19. Both conserved end residues are part of each CDR3. A D gene is named only where the DNA matches it firmly. A row's size may be missing; if present it is once, few, many or a size class.

D gene: TRBD1; J gene: TRBJ1-5; clone size: NA; V gene: TRBV5-1; CDR3 protein: CASSTTGNSNQPQHF; CDR3 DNA: TGCGCCAGCAGCACGACAGGGAATAGCAATCAGCCCCAGCATTTT
D gene: NA; J gene: TRBJ2-7; clone size: NA; V gene: TRBV11-3; CDR3 protein: CASSLGAAYYEQYF; CDR3 DNA: TGTGCCAGCAGCTTAGGGGCAGCCTACTACGAGCAGTACTTC
D gene: TRBD1; J gene: TRBJ2-7; clone size: NA; V gene: TRBV5-1; CDR3 protein: CASSARTGGASNEQYF; CDR3 DNA: TGCGCCAGCAGCGCCCGGACAGGGGGCGCGAGTAACGAGCAGTACTTC
D gene: NA; J gene: TRBJ1-1; clone size: NA; V gene: TRBV19; CDR3 protein: CASSGQLNTEAFF; CDR3 DNA: TGTGCCAGTAGTGGACAGCTGAACACTGAAGCTTTCTTT
D gene: TRBD1; J gene: TRBJ2-7; clone size: NA; V gene: TRBV7-7; CDR3 protein: CASSESETGWWGEQYF; CDR3 DNA: TGTGCCAGCAGTGAATCGGAGACAGGGTGGTGGGGCGAGCAGTACTTC
D gene: TRBD2; J gene: TRBJ2-3; clone size: NA; V gene: TRBV4-3; CDR3 protein: CASSQGASGHTDTQYF; CDR3 DNA: TGCGCCAGCAGCCAAGGGGCTAGCGGTCACACAGATACGCAGTATTTT
D gene: NA; J gene: TRBJ1-6; clone size: many; V gene: TRBV7-2; CDR3 protein: CASSLSGSAALHF; CDR3 DNA: TGTGCCAGCAGCTTATCGGGGTCCGCGGCCCTCCACTTT
D gene: NA; J gene: TRBJ1-3; clone size: NA; V gene: TRBV9; CDR3 protein: CASSVGGGDAGNTIYF; CDR3 DNA: TGTGCCAGCAGCGTAGGAGGGGGGGATGCTGGAAACACCATATATTTT
D gene: NA; J gene: TRBJ1-1; clone size: NA; V gene: TRBV9; CDR3 protein: CASSVRMNTEAFF; CDR3 DNA: TGTGCCAGCAGCGTACGTATGAACACTGAAGCTTTCTTT
D gene: NA; J gene: TRBJ1-5; clone size: NA; V gene: TRBV28; CDR3 protein: CASTGHGNQPQHF; CDR3 DNA: TGTGCCAGCACCGGACACGGCAATCAGCCCCAGCATTTT
D gene: NA; J gene: TRBJ2-5; clone size: once; V gene: TRBV7-6; CDR3 protein: CASSAGPLTGETQYF; CDR3 DNA: TGTGCCAGCAGCGCGGGACCTTTAACGGGAGAGACCCAGTACTTC
D gene: NA; J gene: TRBJ1-2; clone size: NA; V gene: TRBV7-8; CDR3 protein: CASSLDPRGAYGYTF; CDR3 DNA: TGTGCCAGCAGCTTAGATCCCAGGGGCGCCTATGGCTACACCTTC
D gene: TRBD1; J gene: TRBJ2-5; clone size: NA; V gene: TRBV3-1/TRBV3-2; CDR3 protein: CASSPGQRQGETQYF; CDR3 DNA: TGTGCCAGCAGCCCGGGACAGCGGCAGGGAGAGACCCAGTACTTC
D gene: NA; J gene: TRBJ1-5; clone size: NA; V gene: TRBV3-1/TRBV3-2; CDR3 protein: CASRLGRAQHF; CDR3 DNA: TGTGCCAGCAGACTGGGTCGGGCCCAGCATTTT